The clone carrying this T cell receptor (beta chain) was seen at least ten times. Its matching antigen is unknown. Researchers barred patients who had uncontrolled infection, other autoimmune disease, pregnancy or lactation. These data are taken from a study of T cells in Graves' hyperthyroidism and ophthalmopathy. Across the study: Once the initial diagnosis was made, peripheral blood was obtained before any treatment.

Regions amplified from RNA transcripts were the TCR beta CDR3 regions. The HTBI primer set was used in a first-round RT-PCR of the TCR CDR3. Using its own MiXCR run on the multiplex PCR reads, TCRdb lists one record per CDR3 protein. This table holds under 650,000 distinct CDR3 sequences, roughly 15% found once. Points from the study as a whole: A model of 13 V-J features distinguished ophthalmopathy from stable hyperthyroidism.

In germline, CDR1 is KGHSH, CDR2 LQKENI. Germline trimming cut 6 bases from V and 7 bases from J; bases unmatched to any gene: 9. The CDR3 is 14 residues long. The sequencing sample was made of blood. The rearrangement uses TRBV18 and TRBJ2-1; 7 nucleotides agree with TRBD1. This TCR was sampled from a woman aged 25 to 45 with Graves' hyperthyroidism. CDR3 loop: CASSPGTALNEQFF. CDR3 sequence (DNA): TGTGCCAGCTCCCCCGGGACAGCCCTAAATGAGCAGTTCTTC.